This TCR beta chain was obtained from a study of blood T cell repertoires in COVID-19. Study overall: The analysed material was cDNA or gDNA that came from T cells, B-cell-depleted T cells, or PBMCs.

Per the authors' pipeline: The authors estimated nucleated cell counts from reference gene primer amplification. The repertoire was sequenced with immunoSEQ multiplex PCR; TCRdb's copy has only in-frame clones and lacks some. Clone size and V and J calls were adopted from that table, with D and trimming inferred from the DNA. In the table there are a few hundred thousand clones, roughly 87% of which are singletons. Between the trimmed V and J ends, which lost 4 bases and 4 bases, there was a span of 26 bases. CDR3 length: 18 amino acids. Input material: peripheral blood. This chain uses TRBV5-7 with TRBJ1-2; possible D gene TRBD1, 5 bases. TRBV5-7 is filed as an ORF, its function uncertain. The origin of this receptor is a man in his forties or fifties with active or convalescent COVID-19. The CDR3 DNA reads as TGTGCCAGCAGCCGCCGAAGGGATGGCAGGGAAAGGGTCTATGGCTACACCTTC. Translated, it gives CASSRRRDGRERVYGYTF.